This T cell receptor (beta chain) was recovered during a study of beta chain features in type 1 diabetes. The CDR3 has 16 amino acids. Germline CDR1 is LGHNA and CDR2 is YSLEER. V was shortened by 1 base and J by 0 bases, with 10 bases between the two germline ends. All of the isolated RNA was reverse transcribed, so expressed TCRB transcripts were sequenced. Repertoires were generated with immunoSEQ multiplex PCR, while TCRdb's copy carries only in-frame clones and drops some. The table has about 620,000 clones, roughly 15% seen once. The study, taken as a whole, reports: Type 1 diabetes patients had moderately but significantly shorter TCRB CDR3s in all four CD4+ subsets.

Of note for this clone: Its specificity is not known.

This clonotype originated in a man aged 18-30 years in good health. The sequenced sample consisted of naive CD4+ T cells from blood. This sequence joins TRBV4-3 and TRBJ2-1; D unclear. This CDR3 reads CASSQVIGSSYNEQFF. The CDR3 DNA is TGCGCCAGCAGCCAAGTCATAGGAAGCTCCTACAATGAGCAGTTCTTC.